The entry below describes one T cell receptor (beta chain). This clonotype was seen once. The antigen it binds to is not known. Per-nucleotide qualities are absent, and no much larger clonotype sits a single base away. A lone read is weak support. The data belong to a study of T cells in Graves' hyperthyroidism and ophthalmopathy (dated 2019 in TCRdb). About the full investigation: Peripheral blood samples were taken at the time of initial diagnosis, prior to any treatment. To identify TCR V-J signatures that set the groups apart, the researchers used a discovery cohort of about a hundred patients, made up of fewer than 50 with Graves' ophthalmopathy and about 55 with stable Graves' hyperthyroidism. Prospective prediction of ophthalmopathy was tested in an independent validation cohort of fewer than 20 hyperthyroidism patients and 17 patients who later progressed to ophthalmopathy. The approximately 100 discovery patients were divided at random into training and test sets in a 7:3 ratio. Thyroid tissue and blood T-cell repertoires from roughly six Graves' hyperthyroidism patients were also compared in the study. After blood sampling, hyperthyroidism patients were treated with methimazole at a starting dose of 30 mg daily, and ophthalmopathy patients were treated with high-dose intravenous methylprednisolone. TCR Vbeta CDR3 sequencing of 120 to 150 peripheral blood samples (43 ophthalmopathy, about 74 hyperthyroidism and approximately 17 progressor patients) is reported in the paper.

Stable Graves' hyperthyroidism was defined as no progression to ophthalmopathy during 18 months of follow-up. The hyperthyroidism patients were between 18 and 65 years old and newly diagnosed, with a disease duration of less than 2 months. Any patient with an uncontrolled infection, another autoimmune disease, pregnancy or lactation was excluded. Clinical symptoms, serum thyroxine and TRAb, thyroid ultrasound, and orbital computed tomography formed the basis for the diagnoses. PBMCs were separated from under 11 ml of fresh peripheral blood using Ficoll-Paque density gradient centrifugation. Total RNA was extracted with Trizol reagent, and quality was checked on an Agilent 2100 Bioanalyzer. Amplification of TCR beta CDR3 regions was carried out from RNA transcripts. The TCR CDR3 was subjected to a first round of RT-PCR using the HTBI primer set and the Qiagen OneStep RT-PCR kit. Libraries were constructed in a second round of multiplex PCR, after which size selection and purification were carried out. Paired-end sequencing of the libraries was performed with 100 bp reads on an Illumina HiSeq2000. On the authors' methods: Raw data were processed with SOAPnuke, discarding reads with adapters, uncalled bases, mean Phred below 15, or no exact constant-primer or identifier match. High-quality paired reads were merged with COPE v1.2.5, and unique nucleotide sequences were defined as clonotypes. MiTCR v1.1 was used to align clonotypes to the IMGT TRBV, TRBD and TRBJ reference segments. The analysis included only V-J combinations with a frequency above 0.0001, which together covered around 99% of the repertoires. The TCS score was defined as F50 (clonal expansion) divided by E x V (chaos), with BLOSUM62-based TCRdist calculated between CDR3 peptides within each V-J. Welch's t-statistics and random forest reduced roughly 540 V-J features to about 13, which were used in a naive Bayes classifier (R e1071). TCRdb reanalyzed the raw reads on its own, using fastp at Q25 for trimming and MiXCR for clone calling, and kept in-frame beta chains. One record per CDR3 amino acid sequence lists the most common genes and DNA. The V and J calls and clone size come from TCRdb's table, not from the authors' own analysis. Present in this sample are 300,000 or so distinct CDR3 sequences, approximately 17% of which were seen just once. Roughly 33% of the sample rests with the top ten.

What the study reported, not specific to this receptor: In cross-validation, a model built on a 13 V-J signature told ophthalmopathy apart from stable hyperthyroidism with over 85% sensitivity and around 84% specificity, and in testing the same model reached 80%/75%. Most expanded thyroid clonotypes (frequency above 0.001) were also found in blood, which suggests that blood repertoires may mirror thyroid immune responses. During validation, the model predicted progression to ophthalmopathy a median of about 5.9 months ahead of onset, with more than 55% sensitivity and about 75% specificity. Sample size was not statistically predetermined, and investigators were not blinded to group allocation.

The sequence was collected from a man aged 25-45 years with Graves' hyperthyroidism. The specimen sequenced was blood.

Here is the DNA: TGCAGTGCCGACGGGCGTAACGAATACAATGAGCAGTTCTTC. It translates to CSADGRNEYNEQFF. Recombination connected TRBV20-1 to TRBJ2-1; no D gene can be assigned with confidence. The germline ends are 16 bases apart after V is trimmed by 6 bases and J by 4 bases. CDR1 and CDR2 were assigned from the germline V gene (reference sequence) as DFQATT and SNEGSKA. Spanning cysteine to phenylalanine, the CDR3 consists of 14 amino acids. Left in the record is the CDR3 DNA by itself, 42 bases read in frame from the first base.